The 30 T cell receptor beta chains given below trace back to one sample, sequenced in a study of blood T cell repertoires in COVID-19. The assay was immunoSEQ multiplex PCR, and TCRdb's table has in-frame clones only and misses some. The table has about 490,000 clones, 80% to 90% seen once. The sample taken for sequencing was peripheral blood. The receptors shown here come from a human donor in a cohort sampled during active COVID-19.

The V gene is TRBV7-3, the J gene TRBJ2-3; D perhaps matches TRBD1 (6 bases). The germline gives CDR1 SGHTA, CDR2 FQGTGA. V lost 5 bases, J lost 6 bases, and 15 bases lay in between. The CDR3 has 14 amino acids. The CDR3 sequence: CASSRRGTDDTQYF. The CDR3, as DNA: TGTGCCAGCAGCCGCAGGGGAACAGATGATACGCAGTATTTT.

This chain joins TRBV7-9 and TRBJ2-2; D may be TRBD1 (6 bases). This CDR3 comprises 14 residues. Germline V gives CDR1 SEHNR, CDR2 FQNEAQ (reference sequence). V was shortened by 3 bases and J by 6 bases, with 11 bases between the two germline ends. CDR3 sequence (DNA): TGTGCCAGCAGCTTTACAGGGAGCTCCGGGGAGCTGTTTTTT. It yields the protein CASSFTGSSGELFF.

This rearrangement joins TRBV7-9 to TRBJ1-1; weak D call: TRBD1 (6 bases). From germline, CDR1 is SEHNR and CDR2 FQNEAQ (reference sequence). The V gene lost 5 bases and the J gene lost 1 base, with 11 bases spanning the gap. The CDR3 is 14 residues long. CDR3 nucleotides: TGTGCCAGCAGCCCGGAGACAGGGAACACTGAAGCTTTCTTT. This translates into CASSPETGNTEAFF.

The J gene is TRBJ1-2, the V gene TRBV19, with a tentative D call TRBD1 (6 bases). The CDR3 sequence is 12 residues long. Deletions cut 2 bases from V and 8 bases from J, with 9 bases between. Germline CDR1 is LNHDA and CDR2 is SQIVND (reference sequence). The CDR3 coding sequence is TGTGCCAGTAGTATATACAGGGACGGCTACACCTTC. Translated, it gives CASSIYRDGYTF.

This clone was observed a handful of times. The chain links TRBV15 to TRBJ1-4; D gene ambiguous. Trimming left V 1 base short and J 8 bases short, with 8 bases between. CDR1 is LNHNV, CDR2 YYDKDF, per germline (reference sequence). This CDR3 is 13 amino acids long. CDR3 sequence (DNA): TGTGCCACCAGCAGAGCCTCGGAGGAAAAACTGTTTTTT. Translation: CATSRASEEKLFF.

CDR3 residues: CASSRLAGGIYNEQFF. CDR3 coding DNA: TGCGCCAGCAGCCGATTAGCGGGAGGGATCTACAATGAGCAGTTCTTC. The chain is built from TRBV5-1 and TRBJ2-1; TRBD2 agrees at 11 bases. This CDR3 contains 16 residues. The junction had 6 bases not matched to a gene; V was cut back by 4 bases and J by 3 bases. Germline values: CDR1 SGHRS, CDR2 YFSETQ.

Remarks on this clone: At the DNA level, this CDR3 is encoded by other sequences in the same sample as well. V and J are TRBV3-1 (or the pseudogene TRBV3-2) and TRBJ1-5; no clear D. CDR1 LGHDT and CDR2 YNNKEL come from the germline V gene (reference sequence). V gave up 1 base and J gave up 4 bases, with 8 bases separating them. This CDR3 is built from 14 residues. The CDR3 nucleotides are TGTGCCAGCAGCCAAGGATCGGGAAATCAGCCCCAGCATTTT. Translating it yields CASSQGSGNQPQHF.

The chain links TRBV28 to TRBJ1-5; D is undetermined. Germline-derived CDR1 and CDR2 are MDHEN and SYDVKM. There are 14 residues in the CDR3. Trimming stripped 6 bases from V and 0 bases from J, with 9 bases between. The CDR3 protein is CASSRDNSNQPQHF. The CDR3 DNA reads as TGTGCCAGCAGCAGAGACAATAGCAATCAGCCCCAGCATTTT. The variable domain in full, with the rest retrieved from reference TRBV28 and TRBJ1-5, is DVKVTQSSRYLVKRTGEKVFLECVQDMDHENMFWYRQDPGLGLRLIYFSYDVKMKEKGDIPEGYSVSREKKERFSLILESASTNQTSMYLCASSRDNSNQPQHFGDGTRLSIL.

This chain uses TRBV29-1 with TRBJ1-6, with D perhaps TRBD1 (6 bases). The CDR3 length is 12 residues. V lost 4 bases to trimming and J lost 7 bases, with 8 bases between them. The germline gives CDR1 SQVTM, CDR2 ANQGSEA. CDR3 in DNA: TGCAGCGTTGGGACAGAAAATTCACCCCTCCACTTT. Protein: CSVGTENSPLHF.

This chain joins TRBV9 and TRBJ1-4; 9 positions agree with TRBD1. In germline, CDR1 is SGDLS, CDR2 YYNGEE. The CDR3 runs 15 residues. J gave up 8 bases and V 3 bases, and 8 bases lay outside the gene matches. The CDR3 DNA is TGTGCCAGCAGCGCTAAAACAGGGGGCCGGGAAAAACTGTTTTTT. It translates to CASSAKTGGREKLFF.

The rearrangement links TRBV15 to TRBJ2-7; 7 bases agree with TRBD1. V lost 1 base to trimming and J lost 3 bases; unmatched junction nucleotides: 9. CDR3 length: 16 residues. From germline, CDR1 is LNHNV and CDR2 YYDKDF (reference sequence). The CDR3 loop is CATSRVPPTGFYEQYF. CDR3 coding DNA: TGTGCCACCAGCAGAGTACCCCCGACAGGGTTCTACGAGCAGTACTTC.

The chain has TRBV11-3 and TRBJ1-5, with D uncertain. The CDR3 is 13 residues long. The V gene lost 2 bases and the J gene lost 7 bases, with 9 bases spanning the gap. Germline V gene lookup returns CDR1 SGHNT and CDR2 YENEEA. This CDR3 is CASSLRGKQPQHF. CDR3 DNA sequence: TGTGCCAGCAGCTTACGAGGGAAGCAGCCCCAGCATTTT.

This clone was observed a few times. The chain couples TRBV7-9 to TRBJ1-4; the D is unclear. V dropped 5 bases and J dropped 5 bases, with 15 bases sitting between them. This CDR3 has 15 residues. Germline CDR1 is SEHNR and CDR2 is FQNEAQ (reference sequence). CDR3 in DNA: TGTGCCAGCAGCCCAAGGGAGGGAAACAATGAAAAACTGTTTTTT. It translates to CASSPREGNNEKLFF.

This chain joins TRBV5-4 and TRBJ2-1; D perhaps matches TRBD2 (5 bases). Looked up from germline, CDR1 is SGHNT and CDR2 is YYREEE (reference sequence). The ends were cut back, 0 bases at V and 12 bases at J, with 19 bases in the middle. The CDR3 contains 15 residues. CDR3 sequence: CASSLDGLASLGQFF. As DNA, the CDR3 is TGTGCCAGCAGCTTGGATGGCCTAGCCTCCCTCGGGCAGTTCTTC.

The rearrangement uses TRBV7-2 and TRBJ2-1; 9 bases agree with TRBD2. Trimming took 1 base from V and 10 from J; bases not matched to a gene: 5. The CDR3 has 14 amino acids. Germline V lookup: CDR1 SGHTA, CDR2 FQGNSA. The CDR3 DNA sequence: TGTGCCAGCAGCTTAGGTAGGGCGGGAGGGGAGCAGTTCTTC. It codes for CASSLGRAGGEQFF.

About this clone itself: One end of the junction is discordant with germline, which a read error may explain. The gene calls are TRBV5-1 and TRBJ2-1, with 9 bases that match TRBD2. This CDR3 has 13 residues. Germline assignment: CDR1 SGHRS and CDR2 YFSETQ. Written as DNA, the CDR3 is TGCGCCAGCAGCTTGGCCGGGACTAGCAAGAGGCTCTTC. This codes for CASSLAGTSKRLF.

The chain recombines TRBV7-6 with TRBJ1-1; TRBD1 matches at 9 bases. V shed 5 bases, J shed 2 bases, and the junction held 6 bases outside the gene matches. The CDR3 extends over 15 amino acids. Germline CDR1 SGHVS, CDR2 FNYEAQ. The CDR3 DNA follows: TGTGCCAGCAGCCCTCCTACAGGGGGCAACACTGAAGCTTTCTTT. Its protein is CASSPPTGGNTEAFF.

J is TRBJ2-5 and V is TRBV3-1 (or the pseudogene TRBV3-2), with 8 positions matching TRBD2. With V trimmed by 1 base and J by 5 bases, 12 bases remained unmatched. The CDR3 is 17 residues long. Germline CDR1 LGHDT, CDR2 YNNKEL (reference sequence). CDR3 DNA: TGTGCCAGCAGCCAAGTGGGACGTGCGGGAGGCCGGGAGACCCAGTACTTC. It encodes CASSQVGRAGGRETQYF.

J is TRBJ2-7 and V is TRBV27, with 9 bases aligning to TRBD1. Germline trimming cut 8 bases from V and 5 bases from J; bases unmatched to any gene: 13. CDR3 size: 15 residues. Germline V lookup: CDR1 MNHEY, CDR2 SMNVEV (reference sequence). In nucleotides, the CDR3 is TGTGCCAGCCGTCCCGGGACAGGGAACCCCCACGAGCAGTACTTC. Translating gives CASRPGTGNPHEQYF.

This chain links TRBV11-2 with TRBJ2-3, with D possibly being TRBD2 (6 bases). The germline gives CDR1 SGHAT, CDR2 FQNNGV. The V gene lost 5 bases and the J gene lost 0 bases, with 18 bases spanning the gap. This CDR3 is 17 amino acids long. CDR3: CASSQLGTSHSTDTQYF. DNA of the CDR3: TGTGCCAGCAGCCAACTAGGGACTTCTCATAGCACAGATACGCAGTATTTT. Full variable domain (remainder filled in from reference TRBV11-2 and TRBJ2-3): EAGVAQSPRYKIIEKRQSVAFWCNPISGHATLYWYQQILGQGPKLLIQFQNNGVVDDSQLPKDRFSAERLKGVDSTLKIQPAKLEDSAVYLCASSQLGTSHSTDTQYFGPGTRLTVL.

The V gene is TRBV5-4, the J gene TRBJ2-7; 7 positions agree with TRBD1. Germline-derived CDR1 and CDR2 are SGHNT and YYREEE (reference sequence). The CDR3 is made up of 14 amino acids. J was trimmed by 5 bases and V by 2 bases; bases with no gene match: 7. The CDR3 loop is CASSFRTGANEQYF. The CDR3 DNA reads as TGTGCCAGCAGCTTTCGGACAGGCGCAAACGAGCAGTACTTC.

The CDR3 region has the DNA TGTGCCAGTAGCCGCACCCTACTAGCGAGCTCCTACAATGAGCAGTTCTTC. This codes for CASSRTLLASSYNEQFF. The genes are TRBV19 and TRBJ2-1, with 7 bases aligning to TRBD2. The junction had 11 bases not matched to a gene; V was cut back by 6 bases and J by 0 bases. This CDR3 has 17 residues. From germline, CDR1 is LNHDA and CDR2 SQIVND (reference sequence).

The chain recombines TRBV21-1 with TRBJ1-3; TRBD1, the D gene given by the table, was not confirmed from the DNA. TRBV21-1 is a known pseudogene. CDR3 length: 14 residues. CDR3 in amino acids: CASIPPVQGNTIYF. The CDR3 DNA sequence: TGTGCCAGCATCCCCCCGGTACAGGGGAACACCATATATTTT.

The V gene is TRBV4-3, the J gene TRBJ1-6, with D hard to call. The CDR3 length is 16 residues. Germline V gene data show CDR1 as LGHNA and CDR2 as YSLEER. Trimming stripped 4 bases from V and 5 bases from J, with 15 bases between. CDR3 loop: CASSPEALTNNSPLHF. In nucleotides, the CDR3 is TGCGCCAGCAGCCCTGAAGCCCTTACCAATAATTCACCCCTCCACTTT.

At least ten counts were recorded for this clone. The V call is TRBV4-2, the J call TRBJ1-5; no definite D call. The CDR3 length is 15 residues. Germline V gene data show CDR1 as LGHNA and CDR2 as YNFKEQ. Trimming took 0 bases from V and 0 from J, leaving 6 bases between them. DNA of the CDR3: TGTGCCAGCAGCCAAGATCCTTATAGCAATCAGCCCCAGCATTTT. Amino acid sequence: CASSQDPYSNQPQHF.

The genes are TRBV5-1 and TRBJ2-3; TRBD1 is a possible D gene (5 bases). The CDR3 contains 15 residues. CDR1 and CDR2 (germline): SGHRS, YFSETQ. The ends were cut back, 3 bases at V and 2 bases at J, with 13 bases in the middle. The CDR3 spells CASSSAGIPTDTQYF. The CDR3 DNA sequence: TGCGCCAGCAGCTCAGCAGGGATCCCCACAGATACGCAGTATTTT.

V is TRBV7-3 and J is TRBJ1-2, with D hard to call. Germline V gene lookup returns CDR1 SGHTA and CDR2 FQGTGA. The CDR3 loop spans 13 amino acids. Trimming shortened V by 2 bases and J by 2 bases, and 6 bases separated the two germline ends. The CDR3: CASSLGGNYGYTF. The CDR3 DNA reads as TGTGCCAGCAGCTTAGGCGGGAACTATGGCTACACCTTC.

This chain joins TRBV7-8 and TRBJ1-4; D is undetermined. The CDR3 contains 14 residues. Germline CDR1 is SGHVS and CDR2 is FQNEAQ. V was trimmed by 2 bases and J by 8 bases, leaving 12 bases between them. This CDR3 reads CASSLFFGEEKLFF. The DNA for the CDR3 is TGTGCCAGCAGCTTATTCTTCGGGGAAGAAAAACTGTTTTTT.

V usage is TRBV2 and J usage is TRBJ1-5, with D unresolved. The CDR3 is made up of 14 amino acids. CDR1 and CDR2 from the germline V gene are SNHLY and FYNNEI. V was clipped by 4 bases and J by 1 base, with 8 bases between them. The CDR3 sequence is CASSVRRSNQPQHF. In DNA, the CDR3 is TGTGCCAGCAGTGTACGGAGGAGCAATCAGCCCCAGCATTTT.

V and J are TRBV7-9 and TRBJ2-1, with 11 bases that match TRBD2. The CDR3 length is 16 residues. CDR1 and CDR2 (germline): SEHNR, FQNEAQ (reference sequence). The ends lost 5 bases at V and 8 bases at J; junction bases unmatched: 11. The CDR3 reads CASSPGLAGRAYEQFF. The CDR3 DNA is TGTGCCAGCAGCCCCGGACTAGCGGGTCGAGCATATGAGCAGTTCTTC.